The 16 T cell receptor beta chains presented below share a single source sample, sequenced in a study of spatial heterogeneity in lung cancer. Via MiXCR, TCRdb re-called the 5' RACE reads, giving one row per CDR3 protein. Of nearly 80,000 distinct CDR3 sequences listed, around 7.8% were seen once; the top ten hold 6.8%. As for time point: sample taken at primary tumor resection. Material: PBMCs, obtained at surgery. These receptors were obtained from a male donor with early-stage non-small cell lung cancer.

This clonotype was seen only a few times. The V call is TRBV4-1, the J call TRBJ2-7; no clear D. Germline assignment: CDR1 MGHRA and CDR2 YSYEKL. The germline V and J ends were trimmed by 4 bases and 2 bases, with 18 bases remaining between them. The CDR3 is 16 amino acids. This CDR3 reads CASSRIEGHYPYEQYF. DNA of the CDR3: TGCGCCAGCAGCCGAATCGAAGGGCACTATCCCTACGAGCAGTACTTC.

The gene calls are TRBV5-1 and TRBJ1-1, with 7 bases that match TRBD1. Looked up from germline, CDR1 is SGHRS and CDR2 is YFSETQ. This CDR3 spans 12 amino acids. V shed 0 bases and J 11 bases; nucleotides not matched to a gene: 4. CDR3 in DNA: TGCGCCAGCAGCTTGGGGACAGGCAGTGCTTTCTTT. Protein product: CASSLGTGSAFF.

The chain has TRBV21-1 and TRBJ2-5; the table's TRBD1 call for D was not verified on the DNA. TRBV21-1 is labeled a pseudogene. The CDR3 extends over 15 amino acids. The CDR3, as DNA: TGTGCCAGCAGCCGTCTGGGACAGTTCCAAGAGACCCAGTACTTC. Encoded protein: CASSRLGQFQETQYF.

This clonotype occurred many times. The chain is built from TRBV7-2 and TRBJ2-3; D gene unclear. Looked up from germline, CDR1 is SGHTA and CDR2 is FQGNSA. V was cut by 2 bases and J by 4 bases, with 19 bases left in between. This CDR3 has 17 residues. Here the CDR3 DNA reads TGTGCCAGCAGCTTAAGGGCTGCGGAAACTGGTTCAGATACGCAGTATTTT. Translating gives CASSLRAAETGSDTQYF.

Many counts were recorded for this clonotype. J is TRBJ1-5 and V is TRBV2; 9 bases are a match to TRBD1. With V trimmed by 5 bases and J by 7 bases, 3 bases remained unmatched. There are 13 residues in the CDR3. Germline V gene sequence: CDR1 SNHLY, CDR2 FYNNEI. Written as DNA, the CDR3 is TGTGCCAGCAGTTGGGACAGGGACCAGCCCCAGCATTTT. It is translated as CASSWDRDQPQHF.

This clonotype has a handful of counts. This chain links TRBV5-1 with TRBJ1-6; maybe TRBD1 (6 bases). Germline V gene sequence: CDR1 SGHRS, CDR2 YFSETQ. Between the trimmed V and J ends, which lost 5 bases and 9 bases, there was a span of 12 bases. The CDR3 is 13 amino acids. Here the CDR3 DNA reads TGCGCCAGCAGTAGGGGGGGAAGTTCACCCCTCCACTTT. This sequence encodes CASSRGGSSPLHF.

This clonotype was counted at least ten times. The chain combines TRBV20-1 with TRBJ2-2; 10 bases line up with TRBD1. The length of the CDR3 is 14 residues. Germline V gene sequence: CDR1 DFQATT, CDR2 SNEGSKA (reference sequence). CDR3 DNA: TGCAGCGTACCCGGGACAGGGGACACCGGGGAGCTGTTTTTT. This codes for CSVPGTGDTGELFF.

This clonotype was picked up many times. The V call is TRBV9, the J call TRBJ2-1; TRBD2 agrees at 14 bases. Trimming removed 5 bases from V and 9 bases from J; junction bases left unmatched: 10. Germline V CDR1 and CDR2: SGDLS, YYNGEE. The CDR3 contains 16 residues. The CDR3 DNA sequence: TGTGCCAGCAGAGCTCCGGGACTAGCGGGAGTGGGTGAGCAGTTCTTC. It specifies CASRAPGLAGVGEQFF.

This clonotype was seen many times. This chain links TRBV24-1 with TRBJ2-2; D possibly corresponds to TRBD2 (6 bases). Germline CDR1 and CDR2: KGHDR and SFDVKD. V was pared by 4 bases and J by 4 bases, with 15 bases between. The CDR3 has 16 residues. Written as DNA, the CDR3 is TGTGCCACCAGTGACCCCTCGGAGGGACGCACCGGGGAGCTGTTTTTT. This encodes CATSDPSEGRTGELFF.

V is TRBV19 and J is TRBJ2-3, with D hard to call. This CDR3 has 11 residues. Trimming stripped 1 base from V and 9 bases from J, with 5 bases between. CDR1 is LNHDA, CDR2 SQIVND, per germline (reference sequence). This CDR3 reads CASSIGGTQYF. CDR3 bases: TGTGCCAGTAGTATAGGTGGAACGCAGTATTTT.

The rearrangement links TRBV4-3 to TRBJ2-7, with 8 bases matching TRBD2. CDR3 length: 13 amino acids. V gave up 4 bases and J gave up 5 bases; unmatched junction bases: 4. Per the germline V gene, CDR1 is LGHNA and CDR2 is YSLEER. CDR3 residues: CASSPPGGDEQYF. In nucleotides, the CDR3 is TGCGCCAGCAGCCCCCCGGGGGGGGACGAGCAGTACTTC.

In this sample, this clonotype turned up a few times. The V gene is TRBV5-8, the J gene TRBJ2-1, with 7 nucleotides matching TRBD2. CDR3 length: 14 residues. V lost 2 bases to trimming and J lost 7 bases; unmatched junction nucleotides: 6. Germline values: CDR1 SGHTS, CDR2 YDEGEE. CDR3 residues: CASSFRTSRNEQFF. CDR3 sequence (DNA): TGTGCCAGCAGCTTCCGGACTAGTCGGAATGAGCAGTTCTTC.

This clonotype was counted between two and nine times. The chain joins TRBV7-9 to TRBJ1-1, with D possibly being TRBD1 (6 bases). Germline V lookup: CDR1 SEHNR, CDR2 FQNEAQ (reference sequence). The length of the CDR3 is 18 residues. V lost 0 bases and J lost 0, with 17 bases in between. CDR3 residues: CASSLAGRGKFMNTEAFF. The CDR3 bases are TGTGCCAGCAGCTTAGCGGGGAGGGGGAAATTTATGAACACTGAAGCTTTCTTT. Based on the CDR3 plus reference TRBV7-9 and TRBJ1-1, the full variable domain is DTGVSQNPRHKITKRGQNVTFRCDPISEHNRLYWYRQTLGQGPEFLTYFQNEAQLEKSRLLSDRFSAERPKGSFSTLEIQRTEQGDSAMYLCASSLAGRGKFMNTEAFFGQGTRLTVV.

The chain links TRBV6-6 to TRBJ2-1; 7 bases map to TRBD1. This CDR3 comprises 13 residues. Germline V gives CDR1 MNHNY, CDR2 SVGAGI (reference sequence). The J segment lost 5 bases and the V segment lost 9 bases, leaving 7 bases of the junction unmatched. The CDR3 DNA reads as TGTGCCAGTACCAGCAGGGGGAACAATGAGCAGTTCTTC. The encoded protein is CASTSRGNNEQFF.

This clonotype appeared a single time. This chain joins TRBV6-1 and TRBJ2-3; TRBD2 agrees at 13 bases. CDR1 and CDR2 (germline): MNHNS, SASEGT. This CDR3 is 15 amino acids long. V lost 1 base to trimming and J lost 7 bases; unmatched junction nucleotides: 2. CDR3 in amino acids: CASSEGLAGGYTQYF. The DNA for the CDR3 is TGTGCCAGCAGTGAAGGACTAGCGGGAGGTTATACGCAGTATTTT.

This clonotype was recorded at least ten times. This chain connects TRBV18 to TRBJ1-2, with TRBD1 matching over 8 bases. Germline V lookup: CDR1 KGHSH, CDR2 LQKENI. This CDR3 contains 14 residues. J lost 2 bases, V lost 4 bases, and 3 bases had no gene match. Written as DNA, the CDR3 is TGTGCCAGCTCACGTGGACAGGGAAACTATGGCTACACCTTC. Translation: CASSRGQGNYGYTF.